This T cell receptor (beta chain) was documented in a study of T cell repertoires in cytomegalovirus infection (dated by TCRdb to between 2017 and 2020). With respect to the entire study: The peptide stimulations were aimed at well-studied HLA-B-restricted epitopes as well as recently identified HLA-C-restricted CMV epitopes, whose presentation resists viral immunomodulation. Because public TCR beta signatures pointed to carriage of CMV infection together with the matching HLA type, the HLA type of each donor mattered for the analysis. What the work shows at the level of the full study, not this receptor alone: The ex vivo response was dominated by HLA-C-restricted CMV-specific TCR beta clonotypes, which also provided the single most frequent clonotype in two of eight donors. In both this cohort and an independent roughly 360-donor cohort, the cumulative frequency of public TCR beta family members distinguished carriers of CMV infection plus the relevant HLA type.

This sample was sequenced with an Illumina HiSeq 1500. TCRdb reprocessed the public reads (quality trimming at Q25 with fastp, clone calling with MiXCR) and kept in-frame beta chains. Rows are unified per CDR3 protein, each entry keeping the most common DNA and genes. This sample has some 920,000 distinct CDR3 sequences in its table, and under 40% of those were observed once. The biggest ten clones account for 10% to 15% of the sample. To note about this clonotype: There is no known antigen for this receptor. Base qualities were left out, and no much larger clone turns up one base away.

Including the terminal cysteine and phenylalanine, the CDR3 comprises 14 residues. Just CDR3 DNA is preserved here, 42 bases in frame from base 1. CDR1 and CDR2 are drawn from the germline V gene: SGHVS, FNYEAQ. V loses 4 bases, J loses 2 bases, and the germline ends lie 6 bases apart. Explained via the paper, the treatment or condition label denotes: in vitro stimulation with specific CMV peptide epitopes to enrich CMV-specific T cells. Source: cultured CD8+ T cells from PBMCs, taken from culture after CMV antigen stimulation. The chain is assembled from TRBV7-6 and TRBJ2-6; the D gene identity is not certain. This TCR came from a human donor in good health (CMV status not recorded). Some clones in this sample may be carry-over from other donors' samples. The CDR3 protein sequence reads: CASSSRTGANVLTF. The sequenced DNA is TGTGCCAGCAGCTCGCGGACTGGGGCCAACGTCCTGACTTTC.